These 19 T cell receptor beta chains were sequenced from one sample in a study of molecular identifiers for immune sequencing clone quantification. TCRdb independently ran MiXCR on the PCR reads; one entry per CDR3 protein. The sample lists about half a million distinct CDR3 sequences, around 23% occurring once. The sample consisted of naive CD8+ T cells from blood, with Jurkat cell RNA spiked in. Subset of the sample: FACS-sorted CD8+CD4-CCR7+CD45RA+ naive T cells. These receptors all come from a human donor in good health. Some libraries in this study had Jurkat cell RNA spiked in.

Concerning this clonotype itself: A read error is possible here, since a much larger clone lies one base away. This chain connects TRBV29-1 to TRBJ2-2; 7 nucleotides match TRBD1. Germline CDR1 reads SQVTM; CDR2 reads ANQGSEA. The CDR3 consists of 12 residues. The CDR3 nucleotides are TGCAGCGTTGTAGGGGGCACCGGGGAGCTGGTTTTT. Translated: CSVVGGTGELVF.

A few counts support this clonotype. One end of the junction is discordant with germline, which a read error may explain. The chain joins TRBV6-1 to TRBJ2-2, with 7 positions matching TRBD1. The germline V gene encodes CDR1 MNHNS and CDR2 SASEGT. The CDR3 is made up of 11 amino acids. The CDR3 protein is CACRGMGELFF. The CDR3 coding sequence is TGTGCCTGCAGGGGGATGGGGGAGCTGTTTTTT.

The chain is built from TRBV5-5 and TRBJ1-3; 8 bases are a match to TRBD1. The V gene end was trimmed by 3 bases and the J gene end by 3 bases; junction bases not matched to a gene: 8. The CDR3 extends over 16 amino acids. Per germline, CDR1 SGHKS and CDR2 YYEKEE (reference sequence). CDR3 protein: CASSYADRGYGNTIYF. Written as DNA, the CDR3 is TGTGCCAGCAGCTACGCCGACAGGGGATATGGAAACACCATATATTTT.

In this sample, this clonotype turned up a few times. CDR3 protein: CASSESLTGPGYTF. In DNA form, the CDR3 reads TGCGCCAGCAGTGAGTCTTTGACAGGCCCTGGCTACACCTTC. The chain joins TRBV10-1 to TRBJ1-2, with D perhaps TRBD1 (6 bases). Germline CDR1 reads WNHNN; CDR2 reads SYGVQD (reference sequence). The germline V and J ends were trimmed by 0 bases and 7 bases, with 12 bases remaining between them. The CDR3 is made up of 14 amino acids.

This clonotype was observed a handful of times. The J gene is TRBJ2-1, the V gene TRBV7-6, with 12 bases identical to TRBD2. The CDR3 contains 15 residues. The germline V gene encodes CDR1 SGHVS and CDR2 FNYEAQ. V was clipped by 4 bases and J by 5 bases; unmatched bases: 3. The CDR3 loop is CASSSGLAGHNEQFF. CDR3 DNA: TGTGCCAGCAGCTCCGGACTAGCGGGACACAATGAGCAGTTCTTC. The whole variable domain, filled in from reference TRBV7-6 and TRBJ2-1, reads GAGVSQSPRYKVTKRGQDVALRCDPISGHVSLYWYRQALGQGPEFLTYFNYEAQQDKSGLPNDRFSAERPEGSISTLTIQRTEQRDSAMYRCASSSGLAGHNEQFFGPGTRLTVL.

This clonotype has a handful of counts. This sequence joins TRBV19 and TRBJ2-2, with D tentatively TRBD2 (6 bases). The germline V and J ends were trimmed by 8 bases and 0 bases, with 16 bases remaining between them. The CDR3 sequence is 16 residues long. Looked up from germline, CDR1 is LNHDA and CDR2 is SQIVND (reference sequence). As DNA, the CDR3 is TGTGCCAGTCACCCATTCAGCGGGTCGAACACCGGGGAGCTGTTTTTT. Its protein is CASHPFSGSNTGELFF.

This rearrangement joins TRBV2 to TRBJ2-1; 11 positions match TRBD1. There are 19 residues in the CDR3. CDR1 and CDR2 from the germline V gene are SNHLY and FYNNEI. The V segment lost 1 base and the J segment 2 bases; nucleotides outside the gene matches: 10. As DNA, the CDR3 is TGTGCCAGCAGTGAAGAAGTTAAAGGGACAGGGGGGACCTACAATGAGCAGTTCTTC. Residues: CASSEEVKGTGGTYNEQFF.

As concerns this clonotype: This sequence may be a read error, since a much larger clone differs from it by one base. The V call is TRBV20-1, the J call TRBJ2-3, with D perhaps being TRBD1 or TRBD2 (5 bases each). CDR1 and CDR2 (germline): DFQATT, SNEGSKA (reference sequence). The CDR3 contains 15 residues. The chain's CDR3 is CSVRGVRIIPDTQYF. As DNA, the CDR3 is TGCAGTGTTAGAGGGGTGAGGATTATCCCGGATACGCAGTATTTT.

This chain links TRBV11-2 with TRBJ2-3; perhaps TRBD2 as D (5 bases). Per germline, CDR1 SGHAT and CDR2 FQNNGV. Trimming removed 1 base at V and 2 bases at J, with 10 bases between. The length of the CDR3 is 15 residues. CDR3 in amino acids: CASSLGTSYTDTQYF. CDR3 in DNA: TGTGCCAGCAGCTTAGGCACTAGTTACACAGATACGCAGTATTTT.

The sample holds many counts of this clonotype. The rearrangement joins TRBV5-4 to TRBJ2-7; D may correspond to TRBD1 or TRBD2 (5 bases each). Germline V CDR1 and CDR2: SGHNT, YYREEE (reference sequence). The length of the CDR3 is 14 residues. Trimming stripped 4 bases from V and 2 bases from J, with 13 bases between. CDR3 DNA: TGTGCCAGCAGCCGGGACGCGTCCCCCTACGAGCAGTACTTC. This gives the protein CASSRDASPYEQYF.

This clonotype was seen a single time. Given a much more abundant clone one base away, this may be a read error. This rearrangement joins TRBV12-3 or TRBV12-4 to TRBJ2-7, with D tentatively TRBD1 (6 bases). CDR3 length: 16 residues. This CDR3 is CAISAQGMQGTYEQYF. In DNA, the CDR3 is TGTGCCATCAGTGCTCAGGGTATGCAGGGGACCTACGAGCAGTACTTC.

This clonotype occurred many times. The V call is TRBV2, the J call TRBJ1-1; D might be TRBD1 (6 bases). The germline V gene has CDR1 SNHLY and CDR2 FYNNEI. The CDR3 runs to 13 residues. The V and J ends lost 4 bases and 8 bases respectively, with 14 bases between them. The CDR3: CASSVKGGREAFF. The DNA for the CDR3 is TGTGCCAGCAGTGTGAAAGGGGGGAGAGAAGCTTTCTTT.

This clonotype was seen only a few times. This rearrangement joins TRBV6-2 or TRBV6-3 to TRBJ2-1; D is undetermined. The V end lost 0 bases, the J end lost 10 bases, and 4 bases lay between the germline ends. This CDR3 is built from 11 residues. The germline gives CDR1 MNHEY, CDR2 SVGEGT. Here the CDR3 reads CASSYSLEQFF. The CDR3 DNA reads TGTGCCAGCAGTTACTCGCTAGAGCAGTTCTTC.

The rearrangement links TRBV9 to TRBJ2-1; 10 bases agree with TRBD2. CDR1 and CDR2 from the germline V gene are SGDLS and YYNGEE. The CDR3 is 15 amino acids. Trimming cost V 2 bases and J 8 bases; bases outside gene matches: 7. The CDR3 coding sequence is TGTGCCAGCAGCGTGCGAGCGGGGGGGCGGCATGAGCAGTTCTTC. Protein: CASSVRAGGRHEQFF.

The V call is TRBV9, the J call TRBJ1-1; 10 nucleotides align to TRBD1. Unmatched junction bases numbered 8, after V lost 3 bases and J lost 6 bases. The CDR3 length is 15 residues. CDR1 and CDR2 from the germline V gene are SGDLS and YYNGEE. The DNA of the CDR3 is TGTGCCAGCAGCGAGTCGGGACAGGGGAGGTCTGAAGCTTTCTTT. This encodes CASSESGQGRSEAFF.

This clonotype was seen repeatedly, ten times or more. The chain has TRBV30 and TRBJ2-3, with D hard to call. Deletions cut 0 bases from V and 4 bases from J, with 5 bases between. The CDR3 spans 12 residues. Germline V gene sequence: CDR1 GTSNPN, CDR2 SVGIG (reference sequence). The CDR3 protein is CAWSVGADTQYF. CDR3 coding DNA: TGTGCCTGGAGTGTGGGTGCAGATACGCAGTATTTT.

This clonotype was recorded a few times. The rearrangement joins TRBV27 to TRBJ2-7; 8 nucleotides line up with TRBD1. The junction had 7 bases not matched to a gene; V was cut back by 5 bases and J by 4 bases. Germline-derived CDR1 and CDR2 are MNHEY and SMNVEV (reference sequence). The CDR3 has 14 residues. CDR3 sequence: CASSPPGQEYEQYF. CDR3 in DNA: TGTGCCAGCAGTCCCCCGGGACAGGAGTACGAGCAGTACTTC.

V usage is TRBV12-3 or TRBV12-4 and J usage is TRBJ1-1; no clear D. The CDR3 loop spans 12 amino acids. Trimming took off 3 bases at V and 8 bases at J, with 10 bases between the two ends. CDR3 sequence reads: CASSFGFPEAFF. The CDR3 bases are TGTGCCAGCAGTTTCGGTTTCCCCGAAGCTTTCTTT.

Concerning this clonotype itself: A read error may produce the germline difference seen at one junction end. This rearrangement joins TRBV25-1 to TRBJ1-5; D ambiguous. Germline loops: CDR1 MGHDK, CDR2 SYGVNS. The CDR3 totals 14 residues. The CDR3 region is CASSGAPGNQPQNF. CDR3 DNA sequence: TGTGCCAGCAGTGGGGCCCCGGGCAATCAGCCCCAGAATTTT.